This T cell receptor beta chain was documented in a study of immune cell composition in non-small cell lung cancer. A note on this clone: Other DNA sequences in this sample translate to the same CDR3.

Between the trimmed V and J ends, which lost 6 bases and 4 bases, there was a span of 12 bases. Germline loops: CDR1 MNHEY, CDR2 SVGAGI. The CDR3 has 13 residues. The data were produced by immunoSEQ multiplex PCR, yet TCRdb's version contains in-frame clones alone and is incomplete. The data hold 2,900 or so clones, with 73% observed a single time. Normal lung was sampled as far from the tumour as possible, at least 3 cm. The same sample was also used in a study of CD4 T cells in lung cancer.

This TCR was recovered from a human donor with non-small cell lung cancer. The rearrangement uses TRBV6-5 and TRBJ1-2, with D perhaps TRBD1 (5 bases). The sequencing input was non-adjacent lung tissue. This chain's CDR3 is CASRDTGFYGYTF. In DNA, the CDR3 is TGTGCCAGCAGGGATACAGGATTCTATGGCTACACCTTC.